A selection of T cell receptor beta chains follows, all from one sample in a study of cytomegalovirus exposure and HLA in healthy donors. TCRdb's copy holds only in-frame clones and misses some; the assay was immunoSEQ multiplex PCR. This table holds about 300,000 clones, roughly 85% found once. Material for sequencing was PBMCs. These receptors originate from a man aged 35-49 years in good health and CMV-seropositive. CDR3s include the opening cysteine and the closing phenylalanine or tryptophan. D genes are given only for firm matches.

cdr3_length d_call j_call v_call cdr3_aa cdr3_nt
17 NA TRBJ1-6 TRBV7-9 CASSWPDRPHYNSPLHF TGTGCCAGCAGCTGGCCCGACAGGCCTCATTATAATTCACCCCTCCACTTT
15 NA TRBJ1-1 TRBV28 CASRHPDRLNTEAFF TGTGCCAGCAGGCACCCCGACAGATTGAACACTGAAGCTTTCTTT
15 NA TRBJ1-5 TRBV28 CASSPSRAGNQPQHF TGTGCCAGCAGCCCTTCTCGAGCCGGCAATCAGCCCCAGCATTTT
16 TRBD2 TRBJ2-4 TRBV4-3 CASSQNLAGIGNIQYF TGCGCCAGCAGCCAGAACTTAGCGGGCATCGGAAACATTCAGTACTTC
15 TRBD1 TRBJ2-5 TRBV2 CASSERVRGRETQYF TGTGCCAGCAGTGAAAGGGTCAGGGGGCGCGAGACCCAGTACTTC
16 NA TRBJ1-5 TRBV2 CASGGAGRGGAQPQHF TGTGCCAGCGGGGGGGCGGGACGGGGGGGGGCTCAGCCCCAGCATTTT
16 TRBD2 TRBJ2-1 TRBV6-5 CASSYMVAGANNEQFF TGTGCCAGCAGTTACATGGTAGCGGGAGCTAACAATGAGCAGTTCTTC
15 NA TRBJ1-4 TRBV28 CASSLSRQPQGKLFF TGTGCCAGCAGTTTATCTCGACAGCCCCAGGGAAAACTGTTTTTT
15 TRBD2 TRBJ2-7 TRBV18 CASSPGTSGTYEQYF TGTGCCAGCTCACCCGGGACTAGCGGTACCTACGAGCAGTACTTC
12 NA TRBJ2-7 TRBV27 CASSTDRYEQYF TGTGCCAGCAGCACGGACAGATACGAGCAGTACTTC